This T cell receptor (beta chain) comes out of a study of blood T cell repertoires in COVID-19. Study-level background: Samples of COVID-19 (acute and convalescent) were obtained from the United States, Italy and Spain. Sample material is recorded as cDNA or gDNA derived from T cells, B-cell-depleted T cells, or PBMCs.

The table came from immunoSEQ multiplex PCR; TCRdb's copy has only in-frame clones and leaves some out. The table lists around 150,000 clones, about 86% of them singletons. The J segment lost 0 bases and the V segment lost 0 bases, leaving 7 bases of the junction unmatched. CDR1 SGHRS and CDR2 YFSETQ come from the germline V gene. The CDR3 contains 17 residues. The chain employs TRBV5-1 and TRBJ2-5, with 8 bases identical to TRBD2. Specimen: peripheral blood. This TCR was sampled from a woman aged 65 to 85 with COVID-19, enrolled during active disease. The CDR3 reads CASSLAAGRGDQETQYF. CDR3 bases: TGCGCCAGCAGCTTGGCCGCCGGGCGGGGGGACCAAGAGACCCAGTACTTC.